Below are 32 T cell receptor beta chains sequenced from a single sample in a study of identical twins. A single record per CDR3 protein comes from TCRdb applying MiXCR to the 5' RACE reads. This sample has approximately 1.8 million distinct CDR3 sequences, with about 31% found just once. Sequenced input: cord blood. The receptors were gathered from a newborn girl in good health.

This clonotype was detected many times. The chain uses TRBV7-9 and TRBJ2-1; D is undetermined. Germline lookup yields CDR1 SEHNR and CDR2 FQNEAQ (reference sequence). Trimming removed 3 bases from V and 5 bases from J, with 5 bases in between. The CDR3 runs 12 residues. CDR3 in DNA: TGTGCCAGCAGCTTGTTGGACAATGAGCAGTTCTTC. Translation: CASSLLDNEQFF. Combining the CDR3 with reference TRBV7-9 and TRBJ2-1 gives the whole variable domain DTGVSQNPRHKITKRGQNVTFRCDPISEHNRLYWYRQTLGQGPEFLTYFQNEAQLEKSRLLSDRFSAERPKGSFSTLEIQRTEQGDSAMYLCASSLLDNEQFFGPGTRLTVL.

This clonotype appeared a few times. V gene TRBV5-6 combines with J gene TRBJ2-4, with 7 bases matching TRBD2. The V gene's germline CDR1 is SGHDT and CDR2 YYEEEE. This CDR3 spans 16 amino acids. V dropped 2 bases and J dropped 1; count of bases not matched to a gene: 6. The CDR3 DNA follows: TGTGCCAGCAGCTTCGGGGGGTCGGTGGCCAAAAACATTCAGTACTTC. Protein sequence: CASSFGGSVAKNIQYF.

This clonotype showed up just a few times. This sequence joins TRBV28 and TRBJ2-7, with TRBD2 matching over 9 bases. The CDR3 is made up of 17 amino acids. Germline CDR1 and CDR2: MDHEN and SYDVKM. The V and J ends lost 4 bases and 3 bases, in that order; junction bases with no gene match: 13. The CDR3 loop is CASSSANLREGGYEQYF. The CDR3 DNA sequence: TGTGCCAGCAGTTCGGCGAATTTGCGGGAGGGCGGCTACGAGCAGTACTTC.

The chain uses TRBV2 and TRBJ1-2, with 8 bases identical to TRBD1. The CDR3 has 12 residues. V trimming: 8 bases; J trimming: 4 bases; junction bases outside the gene matches: 3. The germline V gene has CDR1 SNHLY and CDR2 FYNNEI. DNA for the CDR3: TGTGCCAGCGGGACAGGAACCTATGGCTACACCTTC. It translates to CASGTGTYGYTF.

This clonotype occurred a few times. This chain links TRBV20-1 with TRBJ2-3; D call uncertain. The CDR3 spans 13 residues. CDR1 and CDR2 (germline): DFQATT, SNEGSKA (reference sequence). V shed 3 bases and J shed 1 base, with 8 bases lying between them. The CDR3 loop is CSASNRGTDTQYF. CDR3 sequence (DNA): TGCAGTGCTAGTAACCGGGGCACAGATACGCAGTATTTT.

This clonotype showed up just a few times. The chain recombines TRBV11-1 with TRBJ2-1; D not resolved. This CDR3 region has 14 residues. The germline gives CDR1 SGHAT, CDR2 FQDESV (reference sequence). V lost 4 bases and J 5 bases, leaving 12 bases between the germline ends. CDR3 bases: TGTGCCAGCAGCTCAGATTGGGCCAACAATGAGCAGTTCTTC. It translates to CASSSDWANNEQFF.

This chain joins TRBV20-1 and TRBJ2-7; D is unclear. Trimming shortened V by 0 bases and J by 2 bases, and 8 bases separated the two germline ends. The CDR3 extends over 13 amino acids. Germline V gene lookup returns CDR1 DFQATT and CDR2 SNEGSKA (reference sequence). The CDR3 coding sequence is TGCAGTGCTAGAGATTCTGGCACCTACGAGCAGTACTTC. This gives the protein CSARDSGTYEQYF.

This clonotype was seen a handful of times. The J gene is TRBJ2-7, the V gene TRBV20-1, with 9 bases fitting TRBD2. Germline CDR1 reads DFQATT; CDR2 reads SNEGSKA (reference sequence). The CDR3 covers 14 residues. The ends lost 2 bases at V and 6 bases at J; junction bases unmatched: 8. The CDR3 DNA is TGCAGTGCTAGACTAGCGGGATTGTCGGGCGAGCAGTACTTC. It specifies CSARLAGLSGEQYF.

The chain links TRBV6-1 to TRBJ1-2; 8 bases map to TRBD1. The CDR3 length is 15 residues. Germline lookup yields CDR1 MNHNS and CDR2 SASEGT. Trimming removed 2 bases from V and 8 bases from J; junction bases left unmatched: 10. CDR3 region: CASSEKRTGWEGYTF. For the CDR3, the DNA is TGTGCCAGCAGTGAAAAAAGGACAGGGTGGGAAGGCTACACCTTC.

The chain combines TRBV20-1 with TRBJ2-1, with D perhaps matching TRBD1 (6 bases). Germline assignment: CDR1 DFQATT and CDR2 SNEGSKA (reference sequence). Trimming left V 0 bases short and J 4 bases short, with 10 bases between. The CDR3 runs to 14 residues. The CDR3 coding sequence is TGCAGTGCTAGAGAGGGGGCAGGGTACAATGAGCAGTTCTTC. This encodes CSAREGAGYNEQFF.

The chain couples TRBV7-9 to TRBJ1-2; the D is unclear. From germline, CDR1 is SEHNR and CDR2 FQNEAQ (reference sequence). Trimming shortened V by 6 bases and J by 2 bases, and 13 bases separated the two germline ends. The CDR3 length is 14 residues. CDR3 residues: CASRDTKENYGYTF. CDR3 bases: TGTGCCAGCAGAGACACTAAGGAGAACTATGGCTACACCTTC.

J is TRBJ2-1 and V is TRBV4-2; TRBD2 agrees at 8 bases. The germline V gene encodes CDR1 LGHNA and CDR2 YNFKEQ. The CDR3 covers 16 residues. The junction had 10 bases not matched to a gene; V was cut back by 4 bases and J by 5 bases. The CDR3 sequence: CASSPGDSGIHNEQFF. CDR3 DNA: TGTGCCAGCAGCCCCGGTGATAGCGGGATCCACAATGAGCAGTTCTTC.

This chain uses TRBV7-2 with TRBJ1-5; weak D call: TRBD1 (6 bases). The CDR3 covers 16 residues. V was pared by 1 base and J by 9 bases, with 19 bases between. CDR1 SGHTA and CDR2 FQGNSA come from the germline V gene. The CDR3 DNA sequence: TGTGCCAGCAGCTTAGTGTCGGGGGCCCAAGAGTGGCCCCAGCATTTT. It specifies CASSLVSGAQEWPQHF. Together with reference TRBV7-2 and TRBJ1-5, the CDR3 gives the full variable domain: GAGVSQSPSNKVTEKGKDVELRCDPISGHTALYWYRQSLGQGLEFLIYFQGNSAPDKSGLPSDRFSAERTGGSVSTLTIQRTQQEDSAVYLCASSLVSGAQEWPQHFGDGTRLSIL.

This clonotype was found a few times. The rearrangement links TRBV20-1 to TRBJ2-1; TRBD2 aligns across 11 bases. The CDR3 contains 15 residues. The germline V gene encodes CDR1 DFQATT and CDR2 SNEGSKA (reference sequence). V gave up 6 bases and J gave up 5 bases; unmatched junction bases: 9. The CDR3 coding sequence is TGCAGTGCCTGTAGCGGGGGGGCCGTCAACAATGAGCAGTTCTTC. Its translation: CSACSGGAVNNEQFF.

This clonotype was found a few times. The V call is TRBV15, the J call TRBJ2-1, with D uncertain. This CDR3 is built from 13 residues. The ends were cut back, 5 bases at V and 7 bases at J, with 12 bases in the middle. Germline CDR1 is LNHNV and CDR2 is YYDKDF (reference sequence). The chain's CDR3 is CATSPLTWNEQFF. The CDR3 nucleotides are TGTGCCACCAGCCCCCTAACTTGGAATGAGCAGTTCTTC.

The rearrangement joins TRBV29-1 to TRBJ1-1; a weak D match, TRBD1 (5 bases). This CDR3 contains 12 residues. CDR1 and CDR2 from the germline V gene are SQVTM and ANQGSEA. CDR3 DNA sequence: TGCCCAGCCAGGGCGAGGGACACTGAAGCTTTCTTT. Its translation is CPARARDTEAFF.

This clonotype showed up many times. V usage is TRBV6-6 and J usage is TRBJ2-7, with a possible D match to TRBD1 (6 bases). Germline V lookup: CDR1 MNHNY, CDR2 SVGAGI (reference sequence). The CDR3 is 13 amino acids. Trimming shortened V by 0 bases and J by 6 bases, and 9 bases separated the two germline ends. Written as DNA, the CDR3 is TGTGCCAGCAGTTACTCCGGACAGTCCGAGCAGTACTTC. It specifies CASSYSGQSEQYF.

This clonotype was counted between two and nine times. The rearrangement links TRBV27 to TRBJ1-1; TRBD1 is a possible D gene (5 bases). V lost 4 bases and J lost 3, with 9 bases in between. Germline-derived CDR1 and CDR2 are MNHEY and SMNVEV (reference sequence). The CDR3 totals 13 residues. CDR3 sequence (DNA): TGTGCCAGCAGTTCCTCAGGGTACACTGAAGCTTTCTTT. Its protein product is CASSSSGYTEAFF.

The gene calls are TRBV6-1 and TRBJ2-7, with 9 bases lining up with TRBD1. The V segment lost 5 bases and the J segment 2 bases; nucleotides outside the gene matches: 7. The germline V gene has CDR1 MNHNS and CDR2 SASEGT. This CDR3 is built from 15 residues. The CDR3 nucleotides read TGTGCCAGCAGTACCACAGGGGGCGATACCTACGAGCAGTACTTC. Amino acids: CASSTTGGDTYEQYF.

The table lists this clonotype with many counts. This sequence joins TRBV20-1 and TRBJ1-1; D may be TRBD1 (5 bases). The CDR3 totals 13 residues. V was cut by 2 bases and J by 0 bases, with 7 bases left in between. Germline CDR1 is DFQATT and CDR2 is SNEGSKA (reference sequence). CDR3: CSARQGLNTEAFF. DNA for the CDR3: TGCAGTGCTAGACAGGGTCTGAACACTGAAGCTTTCTTT.

This chain links TRBV3-1 with TRBJ2-1; 10 bases fit TRBD2. CDR1 and CDR2 from the germline V gene are LGHDT and YNNKEL (reference sequence). The CDR3 is made up of 15 amino acids. J lost 7 bases, V lost 3 bases, and 6 bases had no gene match. DNA of the CDR3: TGTGCCAGCAGCCATAACCTAGCGGGGGTGAATGAGCAGTTCTTC. Protein sequence: CASSHNLAGVNEQFF.

This chain connects TRBV7-2 to TRBJ2-1; D ambiguous. The length of the CDR3 is 14 residues. V was pared by 1 base and J by 5 bases, with 9 bases between. Germline V gene data show CDR1 as SGHTA and CDR2 as FQGNSA. The CDR3 loop is CASSLELPNNEQFF. The CDR3, as DNA: TGTGCCAGCAGCTTAGAACTACCAAACAATGAGCAGTTCTTC.

V usage is TRBV4-1 and J usage is TRBJ2-5; TRBD2 aligns across 13 bases. The CDR3 length is 16 residues. Germline CDR1 and CDR2: MGHRA and YSYEKL. Losses at the gene ends were 3 bases for V and 2 bases for J; bases not matched to a gene: 3. The chain's CDR3 is CASSHGLAGEQETQYF. CDR3 DNA: TGCGCCAGCAGCCATGGACTAGCGGGAGAACAAGAGACCCAGTACTTC.

This clonotype showed up just a few times. V usage is TRBV2 and J usage is TRBJ2-5; 9 bases are a match to TRBD1. J was trimmed by 5 bases and V by 7 bases; bases with no gene match: 8. CDR1 is SNHLY, CDR2 FYNNEI, per germline. This CDR3 is built from 14 residues. The CDR3 region is CASIPGQGGETQYF. In DNA, the CDR3 is TGTGCCAGCATCCCGGGACAGGGTGGGGAGACCCAGTACTTC.

This clonotype was detected a few times. The V gene is TRBV5-1, the J gene TRBJ2-7; D perhaps matches TRBD2 (6 bases). The CDR3 is 13 residues long. CDR1 and CDR2 (germline): SGHRS, YFSETQ. Trimming pared 1 base from V and 3 bases from J, leaving 8 bases between. The CDR3 DNA is TGCGCCAGCAGCTTGAAGGACTACTACGAGCAGTACTTC. Translating gives CASSLKDYYEQYF.

This clonotype was counted many times. CDR3 DNA: TGCAGCGTTGCTAAGCTCTACAATGAGCAGTTCTTC. Translating it yields CSVAKLYNEQFF. The J gene is TRBJ2-1, the V gene TRBV29-1; D gene unclear. The ends were cut back, 4 bases at V and 3 bases at J, with 7 bases in the middle. The CDR3 runs to 12 residues. CDR1 is SQVTM, CDR2 ANQGSEA, per germline.

This clonotype turned up a few times. This sequence joins TRBV11-2 and TRBJ2-5, with a tentative D call TRBD1 (5 bases). The germline V gene encodes CDR1 SGHAT and CDR2 FQNNGV. The V end lost 5 bases, the J end lost 4 bases, and 17 bases lay between the germline ends. The CDR3 spans 15 residues. The CDR3 DNA follows: TGTGCCAGCAGCCTCCGGGCCTCGCAGGGAGAGACCCAGTACTTC. Translated: CASSLRASQGETQYF.

CDR3 coding DNA: TGTGCCAGCAGTGAATTTGGTGAGCAGTTCTTC. Its translation: CASSEFGEQFF. The chain combines TRBV2 with TRBJ2-1; no firm D call. V gave up 2 bases and J gave up 9 bases, with 5 bases separating them. CDR1 is SNHLY and CDR2 is FYNNEI in the germline V gene. The CDR3 runs 11 residues.

The chain links TRBV25-1 to TRBJ2-1; perhaps TRBD2 as D (5 bases). Germline-derived CDR1 and CDR2 are MGHDK and SYGVNS. The CDR3 sequence is 15 residues long. The V gene lost 6 bases and the J gene lost 3 bases, with 15 bases spanning the gap. The CDR3 DNA follows: TGTGCCAGCAGCGGGGTTGGACGGATCTACAATGAGCAGTTCTTC. Encoded protein: CASSGVGRIYNEQFF.

In its sample, this clonotype was seen many times. The chain couples TRBV25-1 to TRBJ1-6; 9 bases line up with TRBD1. The trim removed 2 bases at V and 6 bases at J, leaving 2 bases unmatched. Germline CDR1 MGHDK, CDR2 SYGVNS. The CDR3 is made up of 15 amino acids. The chain's CDR3 is CASSEPGQGNSPLHF. As DNA, the CDR3 is TGTGCCAGCAGTGAACCGGGACAGGGTAATTCACCCCTCCACTTT.

This chain links TRBV4-1 with TRBJ2-1; D unresolved. Trimming left V 1 base short and J 3 bases short, with 13 bases between. CDR1 and CDR2 (germline): MGHRA, YSYEKL. This CDR3 has 16 amino acids. DNA for the CDR3: TGCGCCAGCAGCCAAGCGTCCCTAGGGATCTACAATGAGCAGTTCTTC. Protein: CASSQASLGIYNEQFF.

The CDR3 loop is CASSQAPGLAGEFEQFF. The CDR3 nucleotides are TGTGCCAGCAGCCAAGCCCCGGGACTAGCGGGGGAGTTCGAGCAGTTCTTC. The chain joins TRBV3-1 to TRBJ2-1, with 14 bases identical to TRBD2. J lost 10 bases, V lost 1 base, and 9 bases had no gene match. Germline-derived CDR1 and CDR2 are LGHDT and YNNKEL (reference sequence). This CDR3 has 17 residues.